A selection of T cell receptor beta chains follows, all from one sample in a study of monozygotic twins with inflammatory bowel disease. TCRdb reprocessed the 5' RACE reads, keeping one entry per CDR3 protein, no DNA. Its table records approximately 150,000 distinct CDR3 sequences. Sample: blood. These TCRs come from a human donor with ulcerative colitis or Crohn's disease, or a healthy co-twin of an affected twin (not recorded which). The CDR3 runs from the conserved cysteine through the conserved F or W.

J gene: TRBJ1-4
V gene: TRBV7-8
CDR3 protein: CASSLADRGSMSATNEKLFF

J gene: TRBJ2-1
V gene: TRBV11-2
CDR3 protein: CASSLPGHTLYNEQFF

J gene: TRBJ2-1
V gene: TRBV7-2
CDR3 protein: CASSEGPIYNEQFF

J gene: TRBJ2-3
V gene: TRBV7-2
CDR3 protein: CASSLGDYPTDTQYF

J gene: TRBJ1-1
V gene: TRBV27
CDR3 protein: CASSAGRSNTEAFF

J gene: TRBJ1-6
V gene: TRBV6-1
CDR3 protein: CAISRFGGNSPLHF

J gene: TRBJ2-3
V gene: TRBV7-3
CDR3 protein: CASSPRSSTQYF

J gene: TRBJ2-3
V gene: TRBV28
CDR3 protein: CASRRPPGVSTDTQYF

J gene: TRBJ2-7
V gene: TRBV5-1
CDR3 protein: CASSVGGDSAGEQYF

J gene: TRBJ1-1
V gene: TRBV20-1
CDR3 protein: CSASGAANTEAFF

J gene: TRBJ1-5
V gene: TRBV29-1
CDR3 protein: CSVGQGAGAQHF

J gene: TRBJ2-7
V gene: TRBV30
CDR3 protein: CAWSSGGAYEQYF

J gene: TRBJ2-7
V gene: TRBV6-5
CDR3 protein: CASSYQAGVYEQYF

J gene: TRBJ2-3
V gene: TRBV7-8
CDR3 protein: CASSLSAPQYF

J gene: TRBJ2-1
V gene: TRBV20-1
CDR3 protein: CSASRGGGPLDEQFF

J gene: TRBJ1-6
V gene: TRBV27
CDR3 protein: CASSSDRVTALHF

J gene: TRBJ2-1
V gene: TRBV3-1
CDR3 protein: CASSQVRGRDYGYNEQFF

J gene: TRBJ2-7
V gene: TRBV5-1
CDR3 protein: CASSLELGTFYEQYF

J gene: TRBJ1-2
V gene: TRBV12-3/TRBV12-4
CDR3 protein: CAASLLQGRGYTF

J gene: TRBJ2-6
V gene: TRBV7-9
CDR3 protein: CASNSLGSGANVLTF

J gene: TRBJ2-7
V gene: TRBV20-1
CDR3 protein: CSARDHPRPSRAEQYF

J gene: TRBJ1-2
V gene: TRBV27
CDR3 protein: CASSLLRSPRSYTF

J gene: TRBJ2-2
V gene: TRBV20-1
CDR3 protein: CSCGGRFHGELFF

J gene: TRBJ1-2
V gene: TRBV24-1
CDR3 protein: CATSEYDRPYGYTF

J gene: TRBJ1-1
V gene: TRBV7-3
CDR3 protein: CASSLIGQSNTEAFF

J gene: TRBJ2-7
V gene: TRBV12-3/TRBV12-4
CDR3 protein: CASSYSSGEQYF

J gene: TRBJ2-1
V gene: TRBV9
CDR3 protein: CASSPGGKSYNEQFF